This T cell receptor (beta chain) was identified in a study of OX40 agonist ivuxolimab in advanced cancers. Overall study context: Each dose-escalation patient presented with hepatocellular carcinoma, melanoma, renal cell or head and neck cancer. Overall study findings and caveats: Among T cells, CD8+ cells averaged more expanded clones than CD4+ cells.

Germline-derived CDR1 and CDR2 are SGHTA and FQGTGA. V was shortened by 5 bases and J by 8 bases, with 19 bases between the two germline ends. This CDR3 is 15 amino acids long. Assay: immunoSEQ multiplex PCR; the TCRdb copy retains only in-frame clones and omits some. This sample has over 70,000 clones, with 75% to 90% found just once. Points on this clone: Its target is unknown.

The sample in question was CD4+ or CD8+ T cells sorted from blood, obtained in a trial of the OX40 agonist ivuxolimab. The sequence was collected from an adult with an advanced solid tumor such as melanoma, head and neck, liver or kidney cancer. The chain couples TRBV7-3 to TRBJ2-1; a weak D match, TRBD2 (6 bases). The chain's CDR3 is CASSRGLSGADEQFF. The CDR3 bases are TGTGCCAGCAGCCGGGGACTTTCCGGGGCCGATGAGCAGTTCTTC. The full variable domain, rest sourced from reference TRBV7-3 and TRBJ2-1, is GAGVSQTPSNKVTEKGKYVELRCDPISGHTALYWYRQSLGQGPEFLIYFQGTGAADDSGLPNDRFFAVRPEGSVSTLKIQRTERGDSAVYLCASSRGLSGADEQFFGPGTRLTVL.